The 29 T cell receptor beta chains below were found in one sample sequenced in a study of T cell responses to AZD1222 COVID-19 vaccine. The method was immunoSEQ multiplex PCR; TCRdb's version includes in-frame clones alone and lacks a portion of them. In the table there are approximately 180,000 clones, 88% of which are singletons. The sequences come from peripheral blood, collected 28 days after the second AZD1222 dose. Receptors were obtained from an adult who received the AZD1222 COVID-19 vaccine.

With regard to this clone: One junction end disagrees with the germline gene, perhaps due to a read error. The chain is built from TRBV7-7 and TRBJ2-3; TRBD2 matches at 14 bases. CDR1 and CDR2 (germline): SSHAT, FNYEAQ (reference sequence). This CDR3 region has 18 residues. The CDR3 here is CASSSGLAGGSSTDTQYF. CDR3 DNA sequence: TGTGCTAGCAGCTCAGGACTAGCGGGAGGTTCAAGCACAGATACGCAGTATTTT. The whole variable domain, remainder taken from reference TRBV7-7 and TRBJ2-3, is GAGVSQSPRYKVTKRGQDVTLRCDPISSHATLYWYQQALGQGPEFLTYFNYEAQPDKSGLPSDRFSAERPEGSISTLTIQRTEQRDSAMYRCASSSGLAGGSSTDTQYFGPGTRLTVL.

The V call is TRBV20-1, the J call TRBJ1-1; D gene uncertain. Germline loops: CDR1 DFQATT, CDR2 SNEGSKA (reference sequence). This CDR3 is built from 12 residues. Trimming pared 3 bases from V and 3 bases from J, leaving 8 bases between. This chain's CDR3 is CSASREYTEAFF. The CDR3, as DNA: TGCAGTGCTAGTAGGGAGTACACTGAAGCTTTCTTT.

The CDR3 loop reads CATSDTGTGSSYEQYF. In DNA form, the CDR3 reads TGTGCCACCAGTGACACCGGGACAGGGAGCTCCTACGAGCAGTACTTC. The chain links TRBV24-1 to TRBJ2-7, with 9 bases aligning to TRBD1. Looked up from germline, CDR1 is KGHDR and CDR2 is SFDVKD. The trim removed 4 bases at V and 0 bases at J, leaving 6 bases unmatched. This CDR3 spans 16 amino acids.

Regarding this clone: The junction does not match germline at one end; this may be a read error. The chain recombines TRBV11-2 with TRBJ1-2; D ambiguous. The CDR3 runs to 13 residues. Germline V gene data show CDR1 as SGHAT and CDR2 as FQNNGV. CDR3 nucleotides: TGTGCCAGCAGCCCCGACACCCTCGGCTCGCCGTCCTTC. Its protein is CASSPDTLGSPSF. Based on the CDR3 plus reference TRBV11-2 and TRBJ1-2, the full variable domain is EAGVAQSPRYKIIEKRQSVAFWCNPISGHATLYWYQQILGQGPKLLIQFQNNGVVDDSQLPKDRFSAERLKGVDSTLKIQPAKLEDSAVYLCASSPDTLGSPSFGSGTRLTVV.

The V gene is TRBV4-2, the J gene TRBJ2-1; possibly TRBD2 for D (6 bases). V lost 4 bases, J lost 2 bases, and 6 bases lay in between. The CDR3 loop spans 13 amino acids. Germline V gene data show CDR1 as LGHNA and CDR2 as YNFKEQ. In nucleotides, the CDR3 is TGTGCCAGCAGCCGACTAGCCTACAATGAGCAGTTCTTC. Its protein is CASSRLAYNEQFF.

CDR3 in DNA: TGTGCCAGTAGTATTTCTAGCGGGGGGTACAATGAGCAGTTCTTC. Translated, it gives CASSISSGGYNEQFF. The gene calls are TRBV19 and TRBJ2-1, with 11 bases that match TRBD2. Germline assignment: CDR1 LNHDA and CDR2 SQIVND (reference sequence). The CDR3 has 15 amino acids. The junction had 2 bases not matched to a gene; V was cut back by 3 bases and J by 4 bases.

This rearrangement joins TRBV19 to TRBJ2-1, with D possibly TRBD2 on 6 matching bases. The germline V gene has CDR1 LNHDA and CDR2 SQIVND (reference sequence). The CDR3 is made up of 16 amino acids. The V end was cut by 2 bases, the J end by 0 bases, with 11 bases between. For the CDR3, the DNA is TGTGCCAGTAGTATATTTTCGACTAGCTCCTACAATGAGCAGTTCTTC. Translating gives CASSIFSTSSYNEQFF.

The V and J genes are TRBV7-9 and TRBJ2-1; no clear D. From germline, CDR1 is SEHNR and CDR2 FQNEAQ (reference sequence). V was pared by 2 bases and J by 8 bases, with 13 bases between. CDR3 length: 14 amino acids. The DNA for the CDR3 is TGTGCCAGCAGCTTAAGTAAGGTTGCTGATGAGCAGTTCTTC. It codes for CASSLSKVADEQFF.

The chain carries TRBV30 and TRBJ1-1; D gene unclear. The CDR3 runs 12 residues. V was shortened by 1 base and J by 5 bases, with 8 bases between the two germline ends. Germline CDR1 is GTSNPN and CDR2 is SVGIG (reference sequence). In DNA form, the CDR3 reads TGTGCCTGGAGTGGATCGGGGACTGAAGCTTTCTTT. Protein sequence: CAWSGSGTEAFF.

This chain joins TRBV5-1 and TRBJ2-7, with D perhaps TRBD1 or TRBD2 (6 bases each). The CDR3 loop spans 15 amino acids. The germline gives CDR1 SGHRS, CDR2 YFSETQ. Trimming left V 4 bases short and J 3 bases short, with 17 bases between. CDR3 DNA sequence: TGCGCCAGCAGCCGGGACTCCATAGGGGGCTACGAGCAGTACTTC. It is translated as CASSRDSIGGYEQYF.

This clone was found once. The V call is TRBV9, the J call TRBJ1-3; D gene uncertain. This CDR3 is 13 amino acids long. The V end lost 3 bases, the J end lost 5 bases, and 9 bases lay between the germline ends. In germline, CDR1 is SGDLS, CDR2 YYNGEE. CDR3 sequence reads: CASSEGERNTIYF. CDR3 DNA: TGTGCCAGCAGCGAGGGAGAGAGAAACACCATATATTTT.

This chain uses TRBV6-2 or TRBV6-3 with TRBJ2-7; 7 nucleotides match TRBD2. Trimming at V came to 4 bases and at J to 6 bases, leaving 18 bases not matched to a gene. Germline V lookup: CDR1 MNHEY, CDR2 SVGEGT. The CDR3 spans 17 residues. In DNA form, the CDR3 reads TGTGCCAGCAGTTCCTGGGAGGGTAGGGACGTACCGCTCGAGCAGTACTTC. The encoded protein is CASSSWEGRDVPLEQYF.

The rearrangement uses TRBV6-2 or TRBV6-3 and TRBJ2-3; 14 positions agree with TRBD2. The J segment lost 4 bases and the V segment lost 0 bases, leaving 6 bases of the junction unmatched. This CDR3 contains 18 residues. Germline loops: CDR1 MNHEY, CDR2 SVGEGT. This chain's CDR3 is CASSYSIGTSGSADTQYF. CDR3 nucleotide sequence: TGTGCCAGCAGTTACTCCATCGGGACTAGCGGGAGCGCAGATACGCAGTATTTT.

The chain recombines TRBV11-2 with TRBJ2-3, with no clear D. The CDR3 spans 14 residues. The germline V gene has CDR1 SGHAT and CDR2 FQNNGV. V was cut by 5 bases and J by 7 bases, with 16 bases left in between. CDR3 bases: TGTGCCAGCAGCCCCCCGGGCAATCCATATACGCAGTATTTT. This codes for CASSPPGNPYTQYF.

The chain uses TRBV6-5 and TRBJ2-5; TRBD2 aligns across 7 bases. Trimming took 0 bases from V and 7 from J; bases not matched to a gene: 5. In germline, CDR1 is MNHEY, CDR2 SVGAGI. This CDR3 contains 14 residues. CDR3 sequence: CASSYSRGGGTQYF. CDR3 DNA: TGTGCCAGCAGTTACTCTCGCGGGGGTGGGACCCAGTACTTC.

The chain links TRBV7-2 to TRBJ2-7, with D unclear. With 0 bases removed from V and 9 bases from J, the gap between germline ends came to 15 bases. Germline V lookup: CDR1 SGHTA, CDR2 FQGNSA. The CDR3 is 14 residues long. CDR3 DNA: TGTGCCAGCAGCTTAGCTCGTGAAGGGTTGTCGCAGTACTTC. Protein product: CASSLAREGLSQYF.

The chain employs TRBV7-6 and TRBJ2-2; 10 bases line up with TRBD2. Germline loops: CDR1 SGHVS, CDR2 FNYEAQ. Unmatched junction bases numbered 6, after V lost 1 base and J lost 7 bases. This CDR3 contains 16 residues. CDR3 DNA sequence: TGTGCCAGCAGCTTAGAGAGCGGGAGGGCCTACGGGGAGCTGTTTTTT. This sequence encodes CASSLESGRAYGELFF.

The DNA for the CDR3 is TGTGCCACCAAATACGGGACAGGGGAAAACGAGCAGTACTTC. Translated, it gives CATKYGTGENEQYF. This sequence joins TRBV15 and TRBJ2-7; 10 positions agree with TRBD1. The CDR3 totals 14 residues. With 7 bases clipped from V and 5 bases from J, the junction kept 8 bases outside the gene matches. Germline V gene sequence: CDR1 LNHNV, CDR2 YYDKDF (reference sequence).

The V call is TRBV28, the J call TRBJ2-7, with 8 bases matching TRBD1. CDR3 length equals 18 residues. Per the germline V gene, CDR1 is MDHEN and CDR2 is SYDVKM. Trimming removed 6 bases from V and 4 bases from J; junction bases left unmatched: 20. This CDR3 reads CASRDRTGQVRLDYEQYF. The CDR3 nucleotides are TGTGCCAGCAGAGATCGGACAGGGCAGGTTCGCCTGGATTACGAGCAGTACTTC. The full variable domain, its missing parts supplied by reference TRBV28 and TRBJ2-7, is DVKVTQSSRYLVKRTGEKVFLECVQDMDHENMFWYRQDPGLGLRLIYFSYDVKMKEKGDIPEGYSVSREKKERFSLILESASTNQTSMYLCASRDRTGQVRLDYEQYFGPGTRLTVT.

This sequence joins TRBV27 and TRBJ2-1; 9 bases agree with TRBD1. Trimming removed 8 bases from V and 7 bases from J; junction bases left unmatched: 6. CDR1 and CDR2 (germline): MNHEY, SMNVEV (reference sequence). The CDR3 sequence is 13 residues long. The CDR3 region has the DNA TGTGCCAGCTCACAGGGGGCTCGGAATGAGCAGTTCTTC. It codes for CASSQGARNEQFF.

This rearrangement joins TRBV19 to TRBJ2-6; D remains ambiguous. Germline V lookup: CDR1 LNHDA, CDR2 SQIVND (reference sequence). Trimming cost V 1 base and J 12 bases, with 13 bases left between them. There are 14 residues in the CDR3. CDR3 region: CASSIVSSGIVLTF. DNA for the CDR3: TGTGCCAGTAGTATAGTGTCCAGTGGCATCGTCCTGACTTTC.

The V and J genes are TRBV7-2 and TRBJ1-5, with 7 bases that match TRBD1. The CDR3 consists of 14 residues. V lost 5 bases and J lost 4; bases outside the gene matches: 5. Looked up from germline, CDR1 is SGHTA and CDR2 is FQGNSA. The CDR3 protein is CASSPSQGNQPQHF. CDR3 coding DNA: TGTGCCAGCAGCCCGTCACAGGGGAATCAGCCCCAGCATTTT.

The chain couples TRBV9 to TRBJ2-1; tentatively, D is TRBD2 (5 bases). This CDR3 region has 15 residues. V lost 0 bases and J 5 bases, leaving 12 bases between the germline ends. CDR1 is SGDLS and CDR2 is YYNGEE in the germline V gene. CDR3 bases: TGTGCCAGCAGCGTAGGGGGTAGCGCTAACAATGAGCAGTTCTTC. Translation gives CASSVGGSANNEQFF.

The genes are TRBV19 and TRBJ1-1; possible D gene TRBD1, 5 bases. The CDR3 runs to 14 residues. V lost 0 bases, J lost 6 bases, and 11 bases lay in between. Per germline, CDR1 LNHDA and CDR2 SQIVND (reference sequence). The CDR3 DNA sequence: TGTGCCAGTAGTATAGAGTGGGGCGGTGCTGAAGCTTTCTTT. Protein: CASSIEWGGAEAFF.

This chain joins TRBV7-9 and TRBJ2-1; the D gene is possibly TRBD2 (6 bases). V shed 1 base and J shed 7 bases, with 8 bases lying between them. The CDR3 loop spans 13 amino acids. CDR1 SEHNR and CDR2 FQNEAQ come from the germline V gene (reference sequence). The chain's CDR3 is CASSLGGRNEQFF. CDR3 in DNA: TGTGCCAGCAGCTTAGGTGGGAGGAATGAGCAGTTCTTC.

V usage is TRBV14 and J usage is TRBJ1-5; weak D call: TRBD1 (6 bases). Trimming removed 3 bases from V and 4 bases from J, with 10 bases in between. This CDR3 is 14 amino acids long. Germline V CDR1 and CDR2: SGHDN, FVKESK. In DNA form, the CDR3 reads TGTGCCAGCAGCCACAGGGGAGCGAATCAGCCCCAGCATTTT. Protein product: CASSHRGANQPQHF.

The chain combines TRBV6-2 or TRBV6-3 with TRBJ2-2, with 9 bases identical to TRBD2. The CDR3 runs to 17 residues. In germline, CDR1 is MNHEY, CDR2 SVGEGT. V gave up 4 bases and J gave up 2 bases; unmatched junction bases: 8. The chain's CDR3 is CASSFLAGGRNTGELFF. The DNA of the CDR3 is TGTGCCAGCAGTTTCTTGGCGGGAGGGCGAAACACCGGGGAGCTGTTTTTT.

This chain joins TRBV15 and TRBJ1-4, with D maybe TRBD1 (5 bases). Germline lookup yields CDR1 LNHNV and CDR2 YYDKDF (reference sequence). V was trimmed by 3 bases and J by 2 bases, leaving 13 bases between them. This CDR3 region has 16 residues. For the CDR3, the DNA is TGTGCCACCAGCAGGGACAACTCCGCGACTAATGAAAAACTGTTTTTT. Its translation: CATSRDNSATNEKLFF.

This chain links TRBV18 with TRBJ2-3; TRBD2 agrees at 13 bases. The V gene end was trimmed by 6 bases and the J gene end by 0 bases; junction bases not matched to a gene: 12. Germline loops: CDR1 KGHSH, CDR2 LQKENI. This CDR3 contains 19 residues. CDR3 amino acids: CASSLLTLAGGPSTDTQYF. CDR3 in DNA: TGTGCCAGCTCGTTACTTACACTAGCGGGAGGGCCGAGCACAGATACGCAGTATTTT.